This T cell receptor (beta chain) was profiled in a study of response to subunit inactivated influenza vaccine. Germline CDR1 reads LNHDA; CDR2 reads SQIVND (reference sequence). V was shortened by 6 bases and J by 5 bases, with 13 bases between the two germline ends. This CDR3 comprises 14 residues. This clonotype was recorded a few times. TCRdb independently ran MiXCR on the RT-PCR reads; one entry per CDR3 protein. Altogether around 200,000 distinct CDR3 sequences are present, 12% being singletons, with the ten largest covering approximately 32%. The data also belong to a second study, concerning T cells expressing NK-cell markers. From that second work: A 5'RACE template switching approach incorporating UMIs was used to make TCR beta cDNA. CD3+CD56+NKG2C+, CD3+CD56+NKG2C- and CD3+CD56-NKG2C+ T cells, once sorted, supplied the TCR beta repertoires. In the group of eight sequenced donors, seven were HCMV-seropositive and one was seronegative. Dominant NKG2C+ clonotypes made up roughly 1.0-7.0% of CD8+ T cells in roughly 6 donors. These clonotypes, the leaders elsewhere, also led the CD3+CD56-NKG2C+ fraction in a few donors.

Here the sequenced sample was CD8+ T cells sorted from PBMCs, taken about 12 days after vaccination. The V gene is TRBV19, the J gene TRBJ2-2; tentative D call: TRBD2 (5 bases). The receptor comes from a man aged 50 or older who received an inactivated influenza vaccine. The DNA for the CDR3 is TGTGCCAGTAGCCCTACTAGTTTAACCGGGGAGCTGTTTTTT. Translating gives CASSPTSLTGELFF. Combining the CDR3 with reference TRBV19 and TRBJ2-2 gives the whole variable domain DGGITQSPKYLFRKEGQNVTLSCEQNLNHDAMYWYRQDPGQGLRLIYYSQIVNDFQKGDIAEGYSVSREKKESFPLTVTSAQKNPTAFYLCASSPTSLTGELFFGEGSRLTVL.